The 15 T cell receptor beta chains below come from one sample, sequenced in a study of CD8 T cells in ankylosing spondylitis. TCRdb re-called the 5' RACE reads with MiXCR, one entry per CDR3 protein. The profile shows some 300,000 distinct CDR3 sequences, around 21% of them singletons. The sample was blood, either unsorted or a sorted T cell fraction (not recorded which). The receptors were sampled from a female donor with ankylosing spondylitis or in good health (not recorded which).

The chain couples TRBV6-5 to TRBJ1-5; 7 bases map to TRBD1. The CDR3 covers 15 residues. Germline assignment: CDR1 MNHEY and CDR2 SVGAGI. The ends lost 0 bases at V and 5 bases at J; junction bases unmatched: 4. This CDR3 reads CASSYSGGAYQPQHF. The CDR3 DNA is TGTGCCAGCAGTTACTCAGGGGGCGCTTATCAGCCCCAGCATTTT.

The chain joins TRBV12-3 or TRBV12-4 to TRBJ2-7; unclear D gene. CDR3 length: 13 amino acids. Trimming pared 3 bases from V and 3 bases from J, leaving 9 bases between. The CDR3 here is CASSFSTYYEQYF. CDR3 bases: TGTGCCAGCAGTTTCTCCACGTACTACGAGCAGTACTTC.

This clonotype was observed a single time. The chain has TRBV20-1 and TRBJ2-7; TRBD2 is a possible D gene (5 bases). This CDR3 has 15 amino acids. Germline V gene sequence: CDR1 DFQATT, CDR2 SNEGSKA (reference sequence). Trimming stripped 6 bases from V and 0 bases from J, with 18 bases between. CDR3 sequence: CSAPSRIASSYEQYF. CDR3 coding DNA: TGCAGTGCCCCATCCCGGATAGCGAGCTCCTACGAGCAGTACTTC.

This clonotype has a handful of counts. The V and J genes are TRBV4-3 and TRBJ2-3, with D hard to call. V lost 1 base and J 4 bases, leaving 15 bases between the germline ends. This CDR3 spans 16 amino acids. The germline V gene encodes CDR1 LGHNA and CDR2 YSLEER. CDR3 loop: CASSQVPMSVADTQYF. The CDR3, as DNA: TGCGCCAGCAGCCAAGTACCTATGAGCGTAGCAGATACGCAGTATTTT.

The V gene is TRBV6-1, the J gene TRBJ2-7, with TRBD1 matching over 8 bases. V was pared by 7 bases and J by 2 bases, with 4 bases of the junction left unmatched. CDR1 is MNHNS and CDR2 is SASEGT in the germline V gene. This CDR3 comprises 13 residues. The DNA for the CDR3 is TGTGCCAGCAAAGGACAGGGAACCTACGAGCAGTACTTC. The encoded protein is CASKGQGTYEQYF.

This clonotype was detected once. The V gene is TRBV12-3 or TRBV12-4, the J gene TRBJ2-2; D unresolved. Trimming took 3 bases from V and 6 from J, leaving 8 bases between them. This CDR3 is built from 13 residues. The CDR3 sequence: CASSFLRSGELFF. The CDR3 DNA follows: TGTGCCAGCAGTTTTCTTCGATCCGGGGAGCTGTTTTTT.

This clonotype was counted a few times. CDR3 residues: CASSTLRQAAFF. In nucleotides, the CDR3 is TGTGCCAGCAGTACCCTACGTCAGGCAGCTTTCTTT. This rearrangement joins TRBV28 to TRBJ1-1; D ambiguous. The V gene lost 5 bases and the J gene lost 10 bases, with 14 bases spanning the gap. The germline V gene encodes CDR1 MDHEN and CDR2 SYDVKM. The CDR3 is 12 amino acids.

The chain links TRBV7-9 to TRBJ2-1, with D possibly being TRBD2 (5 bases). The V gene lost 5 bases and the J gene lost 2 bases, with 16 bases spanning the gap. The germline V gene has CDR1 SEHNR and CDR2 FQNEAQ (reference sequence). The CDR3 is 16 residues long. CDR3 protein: CASSPDGEIAYNEQFF. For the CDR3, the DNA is TGTGCCAGCAGCCCAGATGGGGAGATCGCCTACAATGAGCAGTTCTTC.

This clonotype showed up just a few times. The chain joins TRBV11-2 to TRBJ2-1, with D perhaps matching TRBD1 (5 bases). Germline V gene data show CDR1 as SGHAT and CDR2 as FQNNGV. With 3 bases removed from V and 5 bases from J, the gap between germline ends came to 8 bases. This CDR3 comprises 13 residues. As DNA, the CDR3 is TGTGCCAGCAGCTTGACAGTAGACAATGAGCAGTTCTTC. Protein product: CASSLTVDNEQFF.

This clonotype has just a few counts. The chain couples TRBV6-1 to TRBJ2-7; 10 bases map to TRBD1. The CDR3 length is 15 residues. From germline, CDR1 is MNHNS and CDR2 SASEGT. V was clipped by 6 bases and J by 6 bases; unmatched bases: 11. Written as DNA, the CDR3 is TGTGCCAGCAGCGAGATTGGACAGGGGGGAGGCGAGCAGTACTTC. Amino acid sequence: CASSEIGQGGGEQYF.

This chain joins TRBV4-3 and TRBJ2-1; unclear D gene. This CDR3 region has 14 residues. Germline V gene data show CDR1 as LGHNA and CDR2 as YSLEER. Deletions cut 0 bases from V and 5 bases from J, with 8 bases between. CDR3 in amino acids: CASSQEYYDNEQFF. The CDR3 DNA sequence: TGCGCCAGCAGCCAAGAATACTACGACAATGAGCAGTTCTTC.

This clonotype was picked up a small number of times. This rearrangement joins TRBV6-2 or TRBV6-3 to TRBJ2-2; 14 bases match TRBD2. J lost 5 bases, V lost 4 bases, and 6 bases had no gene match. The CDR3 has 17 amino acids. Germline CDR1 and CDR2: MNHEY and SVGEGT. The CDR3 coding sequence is TGTGCCAGCAGTTCGACTAGCGGGAGGGCCGGGACCGGGGAGCTGTTTTTT. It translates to CASSSTSGRAGTGELFF.

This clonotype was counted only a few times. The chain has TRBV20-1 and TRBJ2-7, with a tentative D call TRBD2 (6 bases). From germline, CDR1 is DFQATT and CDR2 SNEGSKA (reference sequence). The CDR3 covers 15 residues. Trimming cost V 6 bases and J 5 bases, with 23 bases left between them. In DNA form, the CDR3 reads TGCAGTGCGGAGAGTTCCCTGGGGCGGGAAAACGAGCAGTACTTC. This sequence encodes CSAESSLGRENEQYF.

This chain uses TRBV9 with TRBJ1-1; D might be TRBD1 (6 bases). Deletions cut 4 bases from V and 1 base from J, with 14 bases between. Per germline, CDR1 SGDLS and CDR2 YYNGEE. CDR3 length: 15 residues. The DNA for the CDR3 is TGTGCCAGCAGCCAGGGGTGGGGGCGGAACACTGAAGCTTTCTTT. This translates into CASSQGWGRNTEAFF.

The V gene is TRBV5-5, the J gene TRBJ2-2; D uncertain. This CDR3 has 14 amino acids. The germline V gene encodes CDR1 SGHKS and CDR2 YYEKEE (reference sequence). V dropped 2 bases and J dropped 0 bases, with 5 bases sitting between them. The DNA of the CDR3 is TGTGCCAGCAGCTTTACGTCGAACACCGGGGAGCTGTTTTTT. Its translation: CASSFTSNTGELFF.